This T cell receptor (beta chain) was recorded in a study of T-cell memory formation after mild COVID-19. The overall study: Clustering of TCRs was largely donor specific. Notes on the study in general: The SARS-CoV-2 specificity of second-wave clones reaching peak at day 37 remained unverified. Clones contracting day 15 to 85 were balanced CD4/CD8; later expanders leaned CD4+. Some clones that responded turned up in pre-infection memory, which suggests that cross-reactive memory joined in.

TCRdb redid the calling of the 5' RACE reads with MiXCR, one entry per CDR3 protein. In the table there are 300,000 to 400,000 distinct CDR3 sequences, roughly an eighth of which are singletons. A remark on this clonotype: Its specificity is unknown.

Losses at the gene ends were 8 bases for V and 5 bases for J; bases not matched to a gene: 11. The germline gives CDR1 MNHEY, CDR2 SVGEGT. CDR3 length: 15 residues. Sequencing used PBMCs or a T cell subset sorted from them (not recorded which). This receptor was obtained from a man between 18 and 29 years old who had mild COVID-19 (a few samples of this study predate the infection). Cell type and time point are not known. The rearrangement links TRBV6-2 or TRBV6-3 to TRBJ2-1; 8 bases are shared with TRBD2. CDR3 region: CASLARLAGNNEQFF. Written as DNA, the CDR3 is TGTGCCAGCTTAGCTAGGCTAGCGGGTAACAATGAGCAGTTCTTC.